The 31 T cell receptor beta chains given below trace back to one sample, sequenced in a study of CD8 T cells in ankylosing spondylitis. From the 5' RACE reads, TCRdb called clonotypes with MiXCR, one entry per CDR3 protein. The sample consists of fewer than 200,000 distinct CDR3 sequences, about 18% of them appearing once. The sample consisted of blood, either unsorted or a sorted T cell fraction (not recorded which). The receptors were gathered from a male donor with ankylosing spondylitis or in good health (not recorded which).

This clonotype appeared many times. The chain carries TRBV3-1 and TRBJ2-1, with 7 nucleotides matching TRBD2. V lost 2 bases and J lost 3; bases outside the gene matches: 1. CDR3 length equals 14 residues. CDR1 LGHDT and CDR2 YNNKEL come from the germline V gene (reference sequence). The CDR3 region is CASSQSGIYNEQFF. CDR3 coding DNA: TGTGCCAGCAGCCAAAGCGGGATCTACAATGAGCAGTTCTTC.

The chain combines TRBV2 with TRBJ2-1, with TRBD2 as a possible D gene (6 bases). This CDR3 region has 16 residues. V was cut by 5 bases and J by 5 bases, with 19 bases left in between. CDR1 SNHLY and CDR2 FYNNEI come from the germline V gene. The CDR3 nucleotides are TGTGCCAGCAGTACCCACTTCCGGGAGACGGACAATGAGCAGTTCTTC. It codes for CASSTHFRETDNEQFF.

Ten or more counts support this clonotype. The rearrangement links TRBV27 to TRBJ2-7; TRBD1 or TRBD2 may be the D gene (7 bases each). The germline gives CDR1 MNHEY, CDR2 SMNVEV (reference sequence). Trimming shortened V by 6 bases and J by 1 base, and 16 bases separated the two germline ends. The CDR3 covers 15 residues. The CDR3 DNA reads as TGTGCCAGCAGCCGGCAAGCGGGACAGTCCTACGAGCAGTACTTC. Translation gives CASSRQAGQSYEQYF.

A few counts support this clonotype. The CDR3 region has the DNA TGCAGTGCTAGAGATACCGGGACAGGGAACTACGAGCAGTACTTC. It translates to CSARDTGTGNYEQYF. The chain carries TRBV20-1 and TRBJ2-7; 9 positions match TRBD1. This CDR3 has 15 residues. Trimming took 0 bases from V and 3 from J; bases not matched to a gene: 6. Germline V CDR1 and CDR2: DFQATT, SNEGSKA (reference sequence).

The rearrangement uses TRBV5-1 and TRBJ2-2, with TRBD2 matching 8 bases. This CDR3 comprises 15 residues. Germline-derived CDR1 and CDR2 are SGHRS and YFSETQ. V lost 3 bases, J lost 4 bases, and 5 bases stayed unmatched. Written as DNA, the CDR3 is TGCGCCAGCAGCTCGCCTAGCGGGTTCACCGGGGAGCTGTTTTTT. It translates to CASSSPSGFTGELFF.

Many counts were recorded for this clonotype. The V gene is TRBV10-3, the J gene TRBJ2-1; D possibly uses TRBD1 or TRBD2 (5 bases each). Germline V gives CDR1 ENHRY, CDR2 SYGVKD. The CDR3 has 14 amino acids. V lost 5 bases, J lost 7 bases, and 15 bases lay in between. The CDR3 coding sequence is TGTGCCATCAGTTCCGGGACCTCAGCGAATGAGCAGTTCTTC. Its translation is CAISSGTSANEQFF.

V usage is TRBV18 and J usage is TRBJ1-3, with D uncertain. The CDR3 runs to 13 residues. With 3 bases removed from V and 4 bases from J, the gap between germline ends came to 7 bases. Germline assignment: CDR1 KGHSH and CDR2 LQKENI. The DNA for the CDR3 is TGTGCCAGCTCACCGAGGCGAGGAAACACCATATATTTT. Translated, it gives CASSPRRGNTIYF.

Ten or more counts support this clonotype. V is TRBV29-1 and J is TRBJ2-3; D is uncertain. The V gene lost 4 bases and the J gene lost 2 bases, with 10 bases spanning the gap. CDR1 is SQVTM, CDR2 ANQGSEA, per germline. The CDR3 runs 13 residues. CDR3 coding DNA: TGCAGCGTTGCTCTGGGCCTCACAGATACGCAGTATTTT. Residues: CSVALGLTDTQYF.

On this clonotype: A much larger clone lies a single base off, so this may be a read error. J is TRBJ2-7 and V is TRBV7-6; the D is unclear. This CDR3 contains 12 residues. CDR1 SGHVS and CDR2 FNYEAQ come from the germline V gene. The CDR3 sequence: CASSQGSYEQCF. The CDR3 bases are TGTGCCAGCAGCCAAGGGTCGTACGAGCAGTGCTTC.

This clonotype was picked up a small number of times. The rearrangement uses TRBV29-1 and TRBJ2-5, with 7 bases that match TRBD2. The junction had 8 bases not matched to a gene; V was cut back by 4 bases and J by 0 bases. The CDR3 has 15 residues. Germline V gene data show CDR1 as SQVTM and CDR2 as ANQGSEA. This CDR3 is CSVGKAGDHQETQYF. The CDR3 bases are TGCAGCGTTGGTAAGGCGGGAGACCACCAAGAGACCCAGTACTTC.

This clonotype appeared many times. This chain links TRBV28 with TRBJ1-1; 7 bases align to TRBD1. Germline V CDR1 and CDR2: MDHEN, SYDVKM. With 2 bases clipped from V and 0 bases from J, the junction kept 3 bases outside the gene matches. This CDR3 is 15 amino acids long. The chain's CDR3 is CASSLQGDLNTEAFF. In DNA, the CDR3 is TGTGCCAGCAGTTTACAGGGGGACTTGAACACTGAAGCTTTCTTT.

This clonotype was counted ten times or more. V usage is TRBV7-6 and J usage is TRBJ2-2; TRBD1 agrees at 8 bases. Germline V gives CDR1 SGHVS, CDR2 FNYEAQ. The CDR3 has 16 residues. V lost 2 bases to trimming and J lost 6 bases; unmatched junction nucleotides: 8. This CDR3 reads CASSLRQGKRAGELFF. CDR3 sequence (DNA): TGTGCCAGCAGCTTAAGACAGGGGAAAAGGGCCGGGGAGCTGTTTTTT.

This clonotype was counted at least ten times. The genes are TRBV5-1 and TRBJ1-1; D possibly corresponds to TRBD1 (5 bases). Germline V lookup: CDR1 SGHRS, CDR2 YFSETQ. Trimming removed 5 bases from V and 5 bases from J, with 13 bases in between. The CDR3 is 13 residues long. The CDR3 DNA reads TGCGCCAGCAGGGGCCAGGGAGGGACTGAAGCTTTCTTT. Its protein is CASRGQGGTEAFF.

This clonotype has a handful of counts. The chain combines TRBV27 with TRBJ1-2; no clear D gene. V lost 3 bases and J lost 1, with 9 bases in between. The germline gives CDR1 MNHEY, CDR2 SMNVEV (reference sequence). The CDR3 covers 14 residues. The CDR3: CASSLGRNNYGYTF. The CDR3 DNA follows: TGTGCCAGCAGTTTGGGCAGAAATAACTATGGCTACACCTTC.

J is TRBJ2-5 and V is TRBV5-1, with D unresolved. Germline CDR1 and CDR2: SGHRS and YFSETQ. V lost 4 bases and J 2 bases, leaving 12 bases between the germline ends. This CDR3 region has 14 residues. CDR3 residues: CASSPRSSQETQYF. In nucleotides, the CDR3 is TGCGCCAGCAGCCCGCGAAGCTCACAAGAGACCCAGTACTTC.

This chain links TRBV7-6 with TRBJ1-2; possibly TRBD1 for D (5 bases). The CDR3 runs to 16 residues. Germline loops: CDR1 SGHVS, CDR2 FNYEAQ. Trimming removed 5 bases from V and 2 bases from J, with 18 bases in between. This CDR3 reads CASSRSRGATNYGYTF. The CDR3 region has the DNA TGTGCCAGCAGCAGAAGTAGGGGCGCCACAAACTATGGCTACACCTTC.

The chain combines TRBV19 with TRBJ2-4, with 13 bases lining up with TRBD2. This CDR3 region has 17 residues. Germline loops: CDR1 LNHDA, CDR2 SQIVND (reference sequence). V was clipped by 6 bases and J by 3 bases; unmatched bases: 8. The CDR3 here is CASRGLAGVRYKNIQYF. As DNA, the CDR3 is TGTGCCAGTAGAGGACTAGCGGGAGTCCGCTACAAAAACATTCAGTACTTC.

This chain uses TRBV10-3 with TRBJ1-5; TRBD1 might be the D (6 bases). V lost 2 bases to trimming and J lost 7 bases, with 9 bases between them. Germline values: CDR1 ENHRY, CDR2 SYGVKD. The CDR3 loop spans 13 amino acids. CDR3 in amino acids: CAISETGIQPQHF. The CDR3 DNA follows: TGTGCCATCAGTGAGACAGGGATCCAGCCCCAGCATTTT.

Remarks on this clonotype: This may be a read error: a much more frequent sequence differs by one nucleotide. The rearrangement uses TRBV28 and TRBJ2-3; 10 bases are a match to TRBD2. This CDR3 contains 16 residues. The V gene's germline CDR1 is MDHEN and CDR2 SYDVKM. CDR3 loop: CAGSLIAGGVSDTQYF. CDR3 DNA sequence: TGTGCCGGCAGTCTTATAGCGGGAGGTGTATCAGATACGCAGTATTTT.

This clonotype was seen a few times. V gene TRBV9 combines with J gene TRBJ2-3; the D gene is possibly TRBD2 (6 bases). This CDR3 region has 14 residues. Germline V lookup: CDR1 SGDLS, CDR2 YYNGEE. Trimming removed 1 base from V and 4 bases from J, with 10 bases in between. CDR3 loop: CASSVSGSSDTQYF. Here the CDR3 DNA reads TGTGCCAGCAGCGTATCCGGGAGCTCAGATACGCAGTATTTT.

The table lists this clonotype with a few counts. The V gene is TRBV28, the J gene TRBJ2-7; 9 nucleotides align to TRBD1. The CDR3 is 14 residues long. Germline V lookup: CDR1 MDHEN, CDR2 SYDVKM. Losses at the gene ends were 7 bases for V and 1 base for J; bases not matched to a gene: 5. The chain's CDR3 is CASTVGQGSYEQYF. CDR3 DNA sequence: TGTGCCAGCACCGTGGGACAGGGTTCCTACGAGCAGTACTTC.

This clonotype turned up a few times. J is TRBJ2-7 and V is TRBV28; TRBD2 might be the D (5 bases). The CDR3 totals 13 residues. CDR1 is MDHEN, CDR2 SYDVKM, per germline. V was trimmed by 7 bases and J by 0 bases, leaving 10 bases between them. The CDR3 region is CASIAADSYEQYF. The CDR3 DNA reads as TGTGCCAGCATTGCAGCGGACTCCTACGAGCAGTACTTC.

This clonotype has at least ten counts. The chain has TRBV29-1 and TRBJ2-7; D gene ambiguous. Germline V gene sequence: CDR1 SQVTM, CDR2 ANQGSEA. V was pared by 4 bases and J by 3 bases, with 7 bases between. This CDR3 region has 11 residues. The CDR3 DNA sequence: TGCAGCGTTGCTCTTGGCTACGAGCAGTACTTC. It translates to CSVALGYEQYF.

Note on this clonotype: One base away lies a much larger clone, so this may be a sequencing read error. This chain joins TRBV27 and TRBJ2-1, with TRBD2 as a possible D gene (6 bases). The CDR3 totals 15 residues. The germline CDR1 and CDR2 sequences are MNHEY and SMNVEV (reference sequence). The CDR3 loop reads CASSLSHRGSNGQFF. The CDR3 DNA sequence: TGTGCCAGCAGTTTATCCCACCGGGGGAGCAATGGGCAGTTCTTC.

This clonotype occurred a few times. CDR3 in DNA: TGCAGCGCCTATCCCCCGCTAGCGGACTCCTACAATGAGCAGTTCTTC. Protein sequence: CSAYPPLADSYNEQFF. The genes are TRBV29-1 and TRBJ2-1, with 7 bases identical to TRBD2. The germline V gene encodes CDR1 SQVTM and CDR2 ANQGSEA. Trimming took 7 bases from V and 0 from J; bases not matched to a gene: 12. CDR3 length: 16 amino acids.

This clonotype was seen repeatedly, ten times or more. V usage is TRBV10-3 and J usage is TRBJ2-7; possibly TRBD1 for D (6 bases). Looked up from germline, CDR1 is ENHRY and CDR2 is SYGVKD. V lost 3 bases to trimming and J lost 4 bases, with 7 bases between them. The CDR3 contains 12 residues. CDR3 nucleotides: TGTGCCATCAGTGACGGACAGTACGAGCAGTACTTC. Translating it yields CAISDGQYEQYF.

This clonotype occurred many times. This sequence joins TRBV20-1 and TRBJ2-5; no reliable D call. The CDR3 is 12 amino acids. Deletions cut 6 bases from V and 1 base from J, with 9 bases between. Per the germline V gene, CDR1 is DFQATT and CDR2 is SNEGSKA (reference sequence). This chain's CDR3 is CSAQQTQETQYF. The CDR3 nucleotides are TGCAGTGCCCAACAGACCCAAGAGACCCAGTACTTC.

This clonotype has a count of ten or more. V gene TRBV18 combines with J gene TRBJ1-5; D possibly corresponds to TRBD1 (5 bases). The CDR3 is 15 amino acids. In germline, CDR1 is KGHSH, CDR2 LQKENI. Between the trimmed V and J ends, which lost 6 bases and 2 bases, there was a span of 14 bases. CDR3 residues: CASSGTEGGNQPQHF. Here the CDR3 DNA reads TGTGCCAGCTCCGGGACGGAGGGTGGCAATCAGCCCCAGCATTTT. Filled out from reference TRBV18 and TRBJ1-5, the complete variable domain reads NAGVMQNPRHLVRRRGQEARLRCSPMKGHSHVYWYRQLPEEGLKFMVYLQKENIIDESGMPKERFSAEFPKEGPSILRIQQVVRGDSAAYFCASSGTEGGNQPQHFGDGTRLSIL.

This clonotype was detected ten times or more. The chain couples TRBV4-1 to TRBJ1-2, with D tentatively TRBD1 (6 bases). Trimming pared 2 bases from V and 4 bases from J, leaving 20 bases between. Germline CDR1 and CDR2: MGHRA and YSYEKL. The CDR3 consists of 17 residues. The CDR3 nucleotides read TGCGCCAGCAGCCAAAGAATTTCGAGCCGGGACACCTATGGCTACACCTTC. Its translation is CASSQRISSRDTYGYTF.

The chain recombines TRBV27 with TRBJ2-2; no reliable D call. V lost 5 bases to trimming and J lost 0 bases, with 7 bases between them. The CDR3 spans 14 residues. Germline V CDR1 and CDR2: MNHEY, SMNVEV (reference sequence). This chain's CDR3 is CASSPNANTGELFF. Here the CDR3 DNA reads TGTGCCAGCAGTCCAAACGCGAACACCGGGGAGCTGTTTTTT.

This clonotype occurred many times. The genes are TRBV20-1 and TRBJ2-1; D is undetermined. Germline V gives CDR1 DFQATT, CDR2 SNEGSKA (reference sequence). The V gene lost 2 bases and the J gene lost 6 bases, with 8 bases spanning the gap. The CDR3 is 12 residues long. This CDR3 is CSARTYSNEQFF. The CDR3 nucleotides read TGCAGTGCTAGAACCTATAGCAATGAGCAGTTCTTC.